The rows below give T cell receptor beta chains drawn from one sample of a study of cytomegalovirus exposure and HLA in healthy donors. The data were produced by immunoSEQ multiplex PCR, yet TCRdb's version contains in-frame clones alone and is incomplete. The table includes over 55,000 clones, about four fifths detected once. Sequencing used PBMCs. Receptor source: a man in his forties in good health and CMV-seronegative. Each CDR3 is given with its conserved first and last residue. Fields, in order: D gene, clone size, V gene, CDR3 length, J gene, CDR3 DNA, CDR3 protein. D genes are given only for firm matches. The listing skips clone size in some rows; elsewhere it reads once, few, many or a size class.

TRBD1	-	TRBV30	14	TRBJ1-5	TGTGCCTGGAGGGGGGTAGGGGGCTCTCAGCCCCAGCATTTT	CAWRGVGGSQPQHF
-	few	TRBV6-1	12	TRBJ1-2	TGTGCCAGCGAAGGGGATAACTATGGCTACACCTTC	CASEGDNYGYTF
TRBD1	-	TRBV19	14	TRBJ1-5	TGTGCCAGTAGTATCCGGGACAGGGGGCAGCCCCAGCATTTT	CASSIRDRGQPQHF
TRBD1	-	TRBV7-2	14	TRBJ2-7	TGTGCCAGCAGCAACGCCGGGACAGGATACGAGCAGTACTTC	CASSNAGTGYEQYF
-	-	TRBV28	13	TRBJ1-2	TGTGCCAGCAGTTTCTGGGGGCCCTATGGCTACACCTTC	CASSFWGPYGYTF
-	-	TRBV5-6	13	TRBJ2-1	TGTGCCAGCAGCCCGGGACATCAGAATGAGCAGTTCTTC	CASSPGHQNEQFF
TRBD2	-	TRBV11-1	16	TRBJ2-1	TGTGCCAGCAGCTTCAATGTCGGGACTAGGTACAATGAGCAGTTCTTC	CASSFNVGTRYNEQFF
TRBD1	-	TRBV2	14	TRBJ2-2	TGTGCCAGCAGAGACAGGGCTTTGAGCGGGGAGCTGTTTTTT	CASRDRALSGELFF
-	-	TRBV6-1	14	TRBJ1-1	TGTGCCAGCAGTGCCTATGGCGGGGACACTGAAGCTTTCTTT	CASSAYGGDTEAFF
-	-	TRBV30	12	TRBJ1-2	TGTGCCTGGAGTGTTACAGGGTATGGCTACACCTTC	CAWSVTGYGYTF
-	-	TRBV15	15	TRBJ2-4	TGTGCCACCAGCAGAGACGTCGTTACCAAAAACATTCAGTACTTC	CATSRDVVTKNIQYF
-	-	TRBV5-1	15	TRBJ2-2	TGCGCCAGCAGGGGGGGGCATGCGGAGACCGGGGAGCTGTTTTTT	CASRGGHAETGELFF
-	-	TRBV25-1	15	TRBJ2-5	TGTGCCAGCAGTCCGCCCGGGACTGGGGGAGAGACCCAGTACTTC	CASSPPGTGGETQYF
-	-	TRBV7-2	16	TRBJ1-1	TGTGCCAGCAGCCCGGGGCGGGGGCTTATGAACACTGAAGCTTTCTTT	CASSPGRGLMNTEAFF
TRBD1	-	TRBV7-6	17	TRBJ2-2	TGTGCCAGCAGCTTAATGATGGCAGGGGGCGACACCGGGGAGCTGTTTTTT	CASSLMMAGGDTGELFF
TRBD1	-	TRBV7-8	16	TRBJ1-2	TGTGCCAGCAGCTTCGAGGGACAGGGGACGGTGGGAGGCTACACCTTC	CASSFEGQGTVGGYTF
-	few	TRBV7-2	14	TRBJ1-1	TGTGCCAGCAGCAGGGACACCTCGTCACCTGAAGCTTTCTTT	CASSRDTSSPEAFF
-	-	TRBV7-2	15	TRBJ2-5	TGTGCCAGCAGCCGGAGCGGCCAAGACCAAGAGACCCAGTACTTC	CASSRSGQDQETQYF
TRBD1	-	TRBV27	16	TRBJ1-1	TGTGCCAGCAGTTTGTACGGGACAGGGATGAACACTGAAGCTTTCTTT	CASSLYGTGMNTEAFF
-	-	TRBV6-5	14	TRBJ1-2	TGTGCCACCTCGGGGGATCAATCTAACTATGGCTACACCTTC	CATSGDQSNYGYTF
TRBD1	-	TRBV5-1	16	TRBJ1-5	TGCGCCAGCAGCCCGACAGGGTTAGTGGGAGATCAGCCCCAGCATTTT	CASSPTGLVGDQPQHF
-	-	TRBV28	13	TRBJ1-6	TGTGCCAGCAGGGGGGGGCAGCGTTCACCCCTCCACTTT	CASRGGQRSPLHF
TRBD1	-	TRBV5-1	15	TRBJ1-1	TGCGCCAGCAGCATTGTACAGGGGGGCTTTCCTGAAGCTTTCTTT	CASSIVQGGFPEAFF
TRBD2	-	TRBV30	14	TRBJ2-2	TGTGCCTGGAGCAGCGGGGCGGTCACCGGGGAGCTGTTTTTT	CAWSSGAVTGELFF
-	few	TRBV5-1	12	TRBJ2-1	TGCGCCAGCAGTTCGGGGGAGCCGGTTTGGTTCTTC	CASSSGEPVWFF
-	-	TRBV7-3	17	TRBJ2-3	TGTGCCAGCAGCTTTTCATCTGGAGGGGGGGGCACAGATACGCAGTATTTT	CASSFSSGGGGTDTQYF
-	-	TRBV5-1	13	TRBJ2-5	TGCGCCAGCAGCCCGGGGAAGAAAGAGACCCAGTACTTC	CASSPGKKETQYF
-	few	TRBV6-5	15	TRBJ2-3	TGTGCCAGCAGCCCTAACGGGGGGCCCACAGATACGCAGTATTTT	CASSPNGGPTDTQYF
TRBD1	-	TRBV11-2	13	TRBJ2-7	TGTGCCAGCAGCTTATTTAACCGGGACAGACTGTACTTC	CASSLFNRDRLYF
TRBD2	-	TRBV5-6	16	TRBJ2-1	TGTGCCAGCAGCAAGGGGACTAGCGCGGATATAGGTGAGCAGTTCTTC	CASSKGTSADIGEQFF
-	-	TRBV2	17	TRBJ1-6	TGTGCCAGCAGTGAAGCCCTCCCGAGACAGGAAAATTCACCCCTCCACTTT	CASSEALPRQENSPLHF
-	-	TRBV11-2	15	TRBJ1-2	TGTGCCAGCAGCTCCTCCCGGGACACATACTATGGCTACACCTTC	CASSSSRDTYYGYTF
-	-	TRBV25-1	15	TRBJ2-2	TGTGCCAGCAGTGAATGGGGCAGGAACACCGGGGAGCTGTTTTTT	CASSEWGRNTGELFF
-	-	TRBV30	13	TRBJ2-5	TGTGCCTGGAGTGTAGGGCGGGCCGAGACCCAGTACTTC	CAWSVGRAETQYF
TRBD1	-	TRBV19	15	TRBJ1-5	TGTGCCAGTAGTAAAGGCAGGGGGTCTTATCAGCCCCAGCATTTT	CASSKGRGSYQPQHF
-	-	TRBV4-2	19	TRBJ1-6	TGTGCCAGCAGCCAAGGTCAAGGCGGCCGGAGCTCCTATAATTCACCCCTCCACTTT	CASSQGQGGRSSYNSPLHF
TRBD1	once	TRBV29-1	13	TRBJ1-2	TGCAGCGCCACAGGGGGGACAGGGAATGGCTACACCTTC	CSATGGTGNGYTF
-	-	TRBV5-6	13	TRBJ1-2	TGTGCCAGCAGTCACCAGGGGCAGGGTGGCTACACCTTC	CASSHQGQGGYTF
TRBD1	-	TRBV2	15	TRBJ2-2	TGTGCCAGCAGAGAGGACAGGGTGGACACCGGGGAGCTGTTTTTT	CASREDRVDTGELFF
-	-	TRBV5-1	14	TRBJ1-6	TGCGCCAGCAGCTTAAACAGATTAGATTCACCCCTCCACTTT	CASSLNRLDSPLHF
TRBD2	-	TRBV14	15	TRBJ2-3	TGTGCCAGCAGCATACGGGGGGGCGGCACAGATACGCAGTATTTT	CASSIRGGGTDTQYF
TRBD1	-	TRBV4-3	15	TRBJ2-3	TGCGCCAGCAGCCAAGGTGCAGGGGGCAGAGATACGCAGTATTTT	CASSQGAGGRDTQYF
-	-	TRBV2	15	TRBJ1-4	TGTGCCAGCACGTCTGTGGCAGGAGGCAATGAAAAACTGTTTTTT	CASTSVAGGNEKLFF
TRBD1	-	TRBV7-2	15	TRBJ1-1	TGTGCCAGCAGCCCAGCCCCCGTAACAGGGGGCTGGACTTTCTTT	CASSPAPVTGGWTFF